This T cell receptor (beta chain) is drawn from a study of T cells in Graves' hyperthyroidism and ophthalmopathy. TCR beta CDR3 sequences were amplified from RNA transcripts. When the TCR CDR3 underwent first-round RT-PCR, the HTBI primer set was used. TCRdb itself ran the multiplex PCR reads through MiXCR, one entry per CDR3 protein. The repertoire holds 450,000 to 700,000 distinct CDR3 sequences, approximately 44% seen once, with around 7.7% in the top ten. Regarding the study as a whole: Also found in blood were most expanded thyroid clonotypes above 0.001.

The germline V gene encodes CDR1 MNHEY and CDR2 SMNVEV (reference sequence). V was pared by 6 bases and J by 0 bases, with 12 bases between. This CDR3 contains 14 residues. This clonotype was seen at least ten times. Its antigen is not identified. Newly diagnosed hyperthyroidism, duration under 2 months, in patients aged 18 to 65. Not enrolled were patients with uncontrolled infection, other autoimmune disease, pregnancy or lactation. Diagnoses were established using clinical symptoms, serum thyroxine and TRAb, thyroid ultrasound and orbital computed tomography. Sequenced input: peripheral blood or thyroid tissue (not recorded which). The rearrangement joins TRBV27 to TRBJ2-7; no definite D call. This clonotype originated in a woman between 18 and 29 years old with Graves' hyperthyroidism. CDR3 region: CASRKVLSSYEQYF. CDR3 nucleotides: TGTGCCAGCAGGAAGGTCCTCAGCTCCTACGAGCAGTACTTC.